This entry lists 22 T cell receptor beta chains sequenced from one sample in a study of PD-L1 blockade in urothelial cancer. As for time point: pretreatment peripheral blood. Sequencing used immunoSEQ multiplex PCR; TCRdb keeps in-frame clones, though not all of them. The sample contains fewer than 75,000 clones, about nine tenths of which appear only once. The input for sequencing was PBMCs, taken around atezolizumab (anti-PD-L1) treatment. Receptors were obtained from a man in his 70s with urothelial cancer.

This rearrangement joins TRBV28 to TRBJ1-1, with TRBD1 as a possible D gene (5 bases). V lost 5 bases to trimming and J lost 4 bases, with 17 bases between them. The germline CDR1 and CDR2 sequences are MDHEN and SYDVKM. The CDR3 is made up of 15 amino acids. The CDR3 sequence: CASSGGSGVGTEAFF. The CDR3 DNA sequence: TGTGCCAGCAGTGGGGGATCGGGGGTGGGCACTGAAGCTTTCTTT.

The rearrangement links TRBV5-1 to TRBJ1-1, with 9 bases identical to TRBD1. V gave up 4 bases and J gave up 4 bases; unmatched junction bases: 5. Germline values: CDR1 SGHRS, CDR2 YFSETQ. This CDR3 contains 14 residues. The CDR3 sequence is CASSPGQGGTEAFF. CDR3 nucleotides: TGCGCCAGCAGCCCGGGACAGGGCGGCACTGAAGCTTTCTTT.

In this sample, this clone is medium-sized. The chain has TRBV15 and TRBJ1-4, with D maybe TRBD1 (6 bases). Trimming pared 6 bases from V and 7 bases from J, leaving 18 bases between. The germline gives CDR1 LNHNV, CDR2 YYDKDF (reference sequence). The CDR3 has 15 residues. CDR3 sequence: CATSRSGEGSEKLFF. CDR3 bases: TGTGCCACCAGTCGATCAGGGGAAGGGAGTGAAAAACTGTTTTTT.

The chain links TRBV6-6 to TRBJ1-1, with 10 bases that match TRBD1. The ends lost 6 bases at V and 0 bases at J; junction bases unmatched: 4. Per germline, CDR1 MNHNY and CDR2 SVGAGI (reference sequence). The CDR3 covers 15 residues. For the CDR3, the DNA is TGTGCCAGCAGGGGGACAGGGGCGGTGAACACTGAAGCTTTCTTT. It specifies CASRGTGAVNTEAFF.

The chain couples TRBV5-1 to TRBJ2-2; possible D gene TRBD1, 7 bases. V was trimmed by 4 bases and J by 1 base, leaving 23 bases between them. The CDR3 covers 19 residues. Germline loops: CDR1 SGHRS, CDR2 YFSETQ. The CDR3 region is CASSLQGGRGTLNTGELFF. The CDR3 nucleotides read TGCGCCAGCAGCCTTCAGGGGGGCAGGGGGACCCTGAACACCGGGGAGCTGTTTTTT.

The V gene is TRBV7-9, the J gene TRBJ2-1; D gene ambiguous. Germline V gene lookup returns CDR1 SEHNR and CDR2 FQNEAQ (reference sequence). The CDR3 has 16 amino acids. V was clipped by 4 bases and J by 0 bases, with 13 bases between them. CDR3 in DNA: TGTGCCAGCAGCTCCAGAGGTGGAAGCTCCTACAATGAGCAGTTCTTC. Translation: CASSSRGGSSYNEQFF.

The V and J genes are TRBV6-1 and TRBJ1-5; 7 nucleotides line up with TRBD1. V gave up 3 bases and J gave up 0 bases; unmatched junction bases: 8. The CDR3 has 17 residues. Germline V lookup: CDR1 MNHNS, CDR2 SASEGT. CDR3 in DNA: TGTGCCAGCAGTGATCTAGCCCACAGGGGTAGCAATCAGCCCCAGCATTTT. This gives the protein CASSDLAHRGSNQPQHF.

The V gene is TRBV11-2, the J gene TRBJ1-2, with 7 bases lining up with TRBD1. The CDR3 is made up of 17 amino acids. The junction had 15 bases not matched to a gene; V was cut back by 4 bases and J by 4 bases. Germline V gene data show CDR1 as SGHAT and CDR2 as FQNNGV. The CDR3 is CASSSGSRRGQPYGYTF. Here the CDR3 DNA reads TGTGCCAGCAGCTCGGGTTCCCGAAGGGGACAGCCCTATGGCTACACCTTC.

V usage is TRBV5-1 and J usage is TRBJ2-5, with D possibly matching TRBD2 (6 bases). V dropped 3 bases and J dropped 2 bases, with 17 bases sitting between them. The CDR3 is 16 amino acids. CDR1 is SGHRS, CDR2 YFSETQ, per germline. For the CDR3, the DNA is TGCGCCAGCAGCTCCGCGCGGGGCACCATACAAGAGACCCAGTACTTC. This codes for CASSSARGTIQETQYF.

In nucleotides, the CDR3 is TGTGCCACCAGCGGCCCCCAGGCCACAGATACGCAGTATTTT. It codes for CATSGPQATDTQYF. The gene calls are TRBV15 and TRBJ2-3, with D unclear. Germline CDR1 is LNHNV and CDR2 is YYDKDF (reference sequence). V lost 5 bases, J lost 2 bases, and 11 bases lay in between. The CDR3 extends over 14 amino acids.

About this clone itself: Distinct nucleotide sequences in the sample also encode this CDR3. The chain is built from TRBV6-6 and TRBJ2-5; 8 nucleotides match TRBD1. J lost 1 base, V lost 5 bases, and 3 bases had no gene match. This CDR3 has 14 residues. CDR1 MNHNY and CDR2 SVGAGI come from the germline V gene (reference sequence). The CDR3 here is CASSKDRVQETQYF. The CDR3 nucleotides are TGTGCCAGCAGTAAGGACAGGGTCCAAGAGACCCAGTACTTC.

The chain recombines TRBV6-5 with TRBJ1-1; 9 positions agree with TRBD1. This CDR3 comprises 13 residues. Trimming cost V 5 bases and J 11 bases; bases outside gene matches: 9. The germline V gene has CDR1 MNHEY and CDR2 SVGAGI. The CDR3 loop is CASSLQTGGKAFF. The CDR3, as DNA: TGTGCCAGCAGTCTTCAAACAGGGGGCAAGGCTTTCTTT.

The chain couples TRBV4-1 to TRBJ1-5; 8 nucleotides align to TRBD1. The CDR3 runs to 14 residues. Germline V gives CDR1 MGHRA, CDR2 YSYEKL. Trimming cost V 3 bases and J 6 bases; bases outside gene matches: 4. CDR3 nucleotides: TGCGCCAGCAGCCAGCAGGGGGCGGGTCAGCCCCAGCATTTT. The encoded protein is CASSQQGAGQPQHF.

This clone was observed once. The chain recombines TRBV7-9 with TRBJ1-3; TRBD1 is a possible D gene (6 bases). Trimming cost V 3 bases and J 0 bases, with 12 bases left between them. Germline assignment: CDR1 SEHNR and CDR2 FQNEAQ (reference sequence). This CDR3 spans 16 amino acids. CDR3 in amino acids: CASSFPRGGSGNTIYF. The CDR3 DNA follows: TGTGCCAGCAGCTTCCCGAGAGGGGGCTCTGGAAACACCATATATTTT.

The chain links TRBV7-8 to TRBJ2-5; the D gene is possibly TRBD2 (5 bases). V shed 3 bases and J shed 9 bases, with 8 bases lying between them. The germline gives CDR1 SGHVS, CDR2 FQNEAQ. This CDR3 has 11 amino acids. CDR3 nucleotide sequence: TGTGCCAGCAGCTTTTCGAGGGCCCAGTACTTC. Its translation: CASSFSRAQYF. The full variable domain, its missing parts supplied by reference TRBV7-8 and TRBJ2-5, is GAGVSQSPRYKVAKRGQDVALRCDPISGHVSLFWYQQALGQGPEFLTYFQNEAQLDKSGLPSDRFFAERPEGSVSTLKIQRTQQEDSAVYLCASSFSRAQYFGPGTRLLVL.

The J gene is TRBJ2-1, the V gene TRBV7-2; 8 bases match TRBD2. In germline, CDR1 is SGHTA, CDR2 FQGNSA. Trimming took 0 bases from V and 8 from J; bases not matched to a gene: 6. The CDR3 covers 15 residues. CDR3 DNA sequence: TGTGCCAGCAGCTTAGCCGGGACTAGAGGCGATGAGCAGTTCTTC. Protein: CASSLAGTRGDEQFF.

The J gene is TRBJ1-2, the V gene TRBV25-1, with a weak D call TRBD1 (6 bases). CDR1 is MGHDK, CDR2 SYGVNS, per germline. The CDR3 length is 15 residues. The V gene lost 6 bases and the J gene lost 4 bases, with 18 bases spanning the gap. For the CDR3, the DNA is TGTGCCAGCAGGGGGGCAGAGACAGGCCCCTATGGCTACACCTTC. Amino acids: CASRGAETGPYGYTF.

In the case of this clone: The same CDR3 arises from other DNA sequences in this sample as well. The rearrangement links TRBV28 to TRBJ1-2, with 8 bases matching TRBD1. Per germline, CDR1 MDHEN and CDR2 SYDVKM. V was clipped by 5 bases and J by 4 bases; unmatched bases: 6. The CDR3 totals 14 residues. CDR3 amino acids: CASSPSTGVYGYTF. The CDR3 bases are TGTGCCAGCAGTCCCTCGACAGGGGTCTATGGCTACACCTTC.

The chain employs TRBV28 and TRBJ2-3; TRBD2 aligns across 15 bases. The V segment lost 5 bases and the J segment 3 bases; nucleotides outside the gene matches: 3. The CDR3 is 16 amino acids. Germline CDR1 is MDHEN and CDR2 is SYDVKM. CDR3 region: CASSPGLAGGTDTQYF. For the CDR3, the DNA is TGTGCCAGCAGTCCTGGACTAGCGGGAGGGACAGATACGCAGTATTTT. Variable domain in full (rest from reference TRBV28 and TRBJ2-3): DVKVTQSSRYLVKRTGEKVFLECVQDMDHENMFWYRQDPGLGLRLIYFSYDVKMKEKGDIPEGYSVSREKKERFSLILESASTNQTSMYLCASSPGLAGGTDTQYFGPGTRLTVL.

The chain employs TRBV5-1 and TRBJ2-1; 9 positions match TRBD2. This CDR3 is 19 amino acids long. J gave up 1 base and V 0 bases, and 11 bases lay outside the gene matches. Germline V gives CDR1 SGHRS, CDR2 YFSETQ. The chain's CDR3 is CASSLVALAGARSYNEQFF. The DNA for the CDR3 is TGCGCCAGCAGCTTGGTCGCACTAGCGGGCGCAAGATCCTACAATGAGCAGTTCTTC.

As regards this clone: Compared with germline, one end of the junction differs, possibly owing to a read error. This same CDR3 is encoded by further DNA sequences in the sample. CDR3 region: CASRRTGLATEAFF. The CDR3 nucleotides read TGTGCTAGCAGACGAACAGGGTTGGCCACTGAAGCTTTCTTT. The chain recombines TRBV14 with TRBJ1-1; D is possibly TRBD1 (6 bases). Germline CDR1 SGHDN, CDR2 FVKESK. This CDR3 spans 14 amino acids.

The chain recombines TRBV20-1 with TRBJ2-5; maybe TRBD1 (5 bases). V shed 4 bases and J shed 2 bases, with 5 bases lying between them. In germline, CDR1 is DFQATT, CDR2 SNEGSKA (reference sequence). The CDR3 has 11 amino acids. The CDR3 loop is CSATGQETQYF. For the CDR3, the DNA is TGCAGTGCTACAGGGCAAGAGACCCAGTACTTC.